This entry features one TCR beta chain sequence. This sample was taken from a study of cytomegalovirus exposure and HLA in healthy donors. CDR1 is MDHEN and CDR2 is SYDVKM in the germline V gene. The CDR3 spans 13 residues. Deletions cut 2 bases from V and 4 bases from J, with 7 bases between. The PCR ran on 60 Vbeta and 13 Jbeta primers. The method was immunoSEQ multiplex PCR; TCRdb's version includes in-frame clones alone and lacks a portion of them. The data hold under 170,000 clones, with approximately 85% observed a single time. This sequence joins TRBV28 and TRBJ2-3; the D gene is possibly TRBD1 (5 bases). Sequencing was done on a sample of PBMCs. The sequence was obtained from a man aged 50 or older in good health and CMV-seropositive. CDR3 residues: CASSLPGPDTQYF. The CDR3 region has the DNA TGTGCCAGCAGTTTACCAGGGCCAGATACGCAGTATTTT.